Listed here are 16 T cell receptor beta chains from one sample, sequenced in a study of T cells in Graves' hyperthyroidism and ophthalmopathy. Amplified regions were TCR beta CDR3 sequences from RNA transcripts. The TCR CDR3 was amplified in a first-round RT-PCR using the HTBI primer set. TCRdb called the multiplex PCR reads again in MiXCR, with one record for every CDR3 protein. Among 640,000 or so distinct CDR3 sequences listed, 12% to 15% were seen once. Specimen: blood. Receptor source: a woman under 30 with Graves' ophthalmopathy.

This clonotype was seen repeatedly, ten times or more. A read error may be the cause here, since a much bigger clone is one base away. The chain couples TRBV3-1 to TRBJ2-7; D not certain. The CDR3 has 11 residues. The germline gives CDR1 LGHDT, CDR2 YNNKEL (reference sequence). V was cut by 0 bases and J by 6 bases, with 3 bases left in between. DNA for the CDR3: TGTGCCAGCAGCCAAGAGGTCGAGCAGTACTTC. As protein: CASSQEVEQYF.

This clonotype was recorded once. CDR3 residues: CASSYGTGVTGANVLTF. The CDR3 nucleotides are TGTGCCAGCAGCTACGGGACAGGGGTGACTGGGGCCAACGTCCTGACTTTC. The J gene is TRBJ2-6, the V gene TRBV11-3; TRBD1 matches 10 bases. The junction had 5 bases not matched to a gene; V was cut back by 4 bases and J by 2 bases. CDR3 length: 17 amino acids. Germline assignment: CDR1 SGHNT and CDR2 YENEEA.

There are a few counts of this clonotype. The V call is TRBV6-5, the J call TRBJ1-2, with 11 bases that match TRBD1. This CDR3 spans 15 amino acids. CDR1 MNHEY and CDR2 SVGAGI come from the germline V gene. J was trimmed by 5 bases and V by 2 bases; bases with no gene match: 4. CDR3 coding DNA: TGTGCCAGCAGTTACGGGACAGGGGGGGGGTATGGCTACACCTTC. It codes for CASSYGTGGGYGYTF.

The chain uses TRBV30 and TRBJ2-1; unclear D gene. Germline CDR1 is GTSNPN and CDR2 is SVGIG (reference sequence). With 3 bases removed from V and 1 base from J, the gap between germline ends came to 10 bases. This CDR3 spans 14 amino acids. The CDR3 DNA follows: TGTGCCTGGAGACCCCCGCAATCCTACAATGAGCAGTTCTTC. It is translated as CAWRPPQSYNEQFF.

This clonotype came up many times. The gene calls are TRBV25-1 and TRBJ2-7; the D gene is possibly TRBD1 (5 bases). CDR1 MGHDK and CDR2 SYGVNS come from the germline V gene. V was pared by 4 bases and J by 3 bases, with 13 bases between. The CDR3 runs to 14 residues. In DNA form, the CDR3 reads TGTGCCAGCAGTGCTTCGGCAGGGCGCTACGAGCAGTACTTC. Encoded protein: CASSASAGRYEQYF.

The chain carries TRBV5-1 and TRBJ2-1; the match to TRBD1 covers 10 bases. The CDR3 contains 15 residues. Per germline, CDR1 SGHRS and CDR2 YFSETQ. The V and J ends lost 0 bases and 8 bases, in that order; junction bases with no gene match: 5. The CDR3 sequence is CASSLGQGAPDEQFF. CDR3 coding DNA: TGCGCCAGCAGCTTGGGACAGGGGGCGCCGGATGAGCAGTTCTTC.

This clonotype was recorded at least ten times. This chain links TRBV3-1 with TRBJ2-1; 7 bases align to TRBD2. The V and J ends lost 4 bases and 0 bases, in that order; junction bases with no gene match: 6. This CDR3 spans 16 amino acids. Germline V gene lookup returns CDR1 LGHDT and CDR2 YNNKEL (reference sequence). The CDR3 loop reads CASSPPSGPSYNEQFF. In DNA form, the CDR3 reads TGTGCCAGCAGCCCCCCTAGCGGACCCTCCTACAATGAGCAGTTCTTC.

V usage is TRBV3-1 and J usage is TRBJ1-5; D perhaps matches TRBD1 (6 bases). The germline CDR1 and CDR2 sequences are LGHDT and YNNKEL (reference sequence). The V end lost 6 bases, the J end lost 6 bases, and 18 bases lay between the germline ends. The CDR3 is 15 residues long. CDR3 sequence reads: CASSLGGATGQPQHF. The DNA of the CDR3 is TGTGCCAGCAGTCTGGGGGGGGCCACGGGTCAGCCCCAGCATTTT.

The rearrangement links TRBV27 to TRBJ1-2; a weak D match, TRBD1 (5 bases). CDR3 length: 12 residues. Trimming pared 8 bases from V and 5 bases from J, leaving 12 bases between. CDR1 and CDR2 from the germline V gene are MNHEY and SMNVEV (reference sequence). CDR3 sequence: CASGGGGYGYTF. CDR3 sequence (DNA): TGTGCCAGCGGGGGTGGGGGGTATGGCTACACCTTC.

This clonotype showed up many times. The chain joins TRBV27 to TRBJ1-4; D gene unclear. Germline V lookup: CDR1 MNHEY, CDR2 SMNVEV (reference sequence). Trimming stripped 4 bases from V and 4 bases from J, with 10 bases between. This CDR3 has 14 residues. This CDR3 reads CASSSHGINEKLFF. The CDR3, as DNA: TGTGCCAGCAGTTCCCACGGAATTAATGAAAAACTGTTTTTT.

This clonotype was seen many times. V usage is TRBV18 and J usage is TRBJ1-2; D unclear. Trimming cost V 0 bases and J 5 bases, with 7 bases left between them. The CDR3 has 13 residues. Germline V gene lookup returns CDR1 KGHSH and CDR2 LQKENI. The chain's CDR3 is CASSPPQKYGYTF. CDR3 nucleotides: TGTGCCAGCTCACCACCACAGAAGTATGGCTACACCTTC.

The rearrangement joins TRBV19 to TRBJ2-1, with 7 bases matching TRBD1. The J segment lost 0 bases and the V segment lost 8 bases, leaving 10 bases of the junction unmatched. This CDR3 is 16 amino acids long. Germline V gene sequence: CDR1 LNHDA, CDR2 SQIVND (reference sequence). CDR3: CASGPTGAGSYNEQFF. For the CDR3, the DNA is TGTGCCAGTGGGCCTACAGGGGCGGGCTCCTACAATGAGCAGTTCTTC.

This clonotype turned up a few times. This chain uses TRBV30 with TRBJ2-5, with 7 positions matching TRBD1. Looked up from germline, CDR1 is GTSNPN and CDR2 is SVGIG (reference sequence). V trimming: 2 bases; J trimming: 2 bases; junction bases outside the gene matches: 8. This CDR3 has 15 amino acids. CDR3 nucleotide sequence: TGTGCCTGGAGTCACCTGGGGACAGCTCAAGAGACCCAGTACTTC. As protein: CAWSHLGTAQETQYF.

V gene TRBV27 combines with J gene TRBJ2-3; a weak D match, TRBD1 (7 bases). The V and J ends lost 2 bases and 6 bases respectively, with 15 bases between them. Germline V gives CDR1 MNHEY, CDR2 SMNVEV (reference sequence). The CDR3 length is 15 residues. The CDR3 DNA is TGTGCCAGCAGTTTAGGTGTCCAGGGGGGCGATACGCAGTATTTT. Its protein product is CASSLGVQGGDTQYF.

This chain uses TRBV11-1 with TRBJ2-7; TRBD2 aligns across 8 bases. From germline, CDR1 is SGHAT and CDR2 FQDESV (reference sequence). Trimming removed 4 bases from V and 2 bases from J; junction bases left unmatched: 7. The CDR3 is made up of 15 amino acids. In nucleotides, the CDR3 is TGTGCCAGCAGCTCCCCCCGGGGGGGGGCCTACGAGCAGTACTTC. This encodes CASSSPRGGAYEQYF.

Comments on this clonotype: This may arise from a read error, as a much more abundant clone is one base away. CDR3 loop: CASLGGRAGNQPQHF. The CDR3 nucleotides are TGTGCCAGCCTAGGGGGGCGGGCTGGCAATCAGCCCCAGCATTTT. The chain employs TRBV28 and TRBJ1-5; tentative D call: TRBD1 (6 bases). The germline V gene encodes CDR1 MDHEN and CDR2 SYDVKM. The CDR3 loop spans 15 amino acids. V was clipped by 8 bases and J by 2 bases, with 16 bases between them.